This T cell receptor (beta chain) was captured by sequencing in a study of T cells in Graves' hyperthyroidism and ophthalmopathy. Study context: Sampling of peripheral blood happened at initial diagnosis, prior to any treatment.

This clonotype was counted ten times or more. There were TCR beta CDR3 regions amplified from RNA transcripts. HTBI primers drove first-round RT-PCR of the TCR CDR3. MiXCR was run by TCRdb on the multiplex PCR reads, yielding one entry per CDR3 protein. The repertoire holds about 250,000 distinct CDR3 sequences, with 20% to 25% as singletons. The length of the CDR3 is 14 residues. Germline V gives CDR1 MDHEN, CDR2 SYDVKM. Germline trimming cut 6 bases from V and 3 bases from J; bases unmatched to any gene: 5. J is TRBJ2-5 and V is TRBV28; 9 bases fit TRBD1. Sample: blood. This receptor was obtained from a man aged 30 to 45 with Graves' ophthalmopathy. The CDR3 region has the DNA TGTGCCAGCAGGAACAGGGGGCCTAAAGAGACCCAGTACTTC. Amino acids: CASRNRGPKETQYF. Together with reference TRBV28 and TRBJ2-5, the CDR3 gives the full variable domain: DVKVTQSSRYLVKRTGEKVFLECVQDMDHENMFWYRQDPGLGLRLIYFSYDVKMKEKGDIPEGYSVSREKKERFSLILESASTNQTSMYLCASRNRGPKETQYFGPGTRLLVL.